This T cell receptor (beta chain) was recovered during a study of shared clonotypes between healthy human individuals. Overall study results and limits: How much donors shared clonotypes was expected to be affected by sequencing depth. The naive CD4 repertoires of four donors were compared, and roughly 5% of clonotypes were shared.

The assay was carried out at the deep level. This table comes from immunoSEQ multiplex PCR, and its TCRdb copy is limited to in-frame clones, with some not included. The sample carries some 1.4 million clones, roughly 96% recorded once. As concerns this clone: Its antigen is as yet unknown.

The CDR3 extends over 14 amino acids. Germline CDR1 SEHNR, CDR2 FQNEAQ (reference sequence). Between the trimmed V and J ends, which lost 1 base and 1 base, there was a span of 7 bases. This clonotype was obtained from a man aged 30 to 45 in good health. The specimen sequenced was naive CD4+ T cells sorted from blood. Subset here: CD45RA+ positively selected. The V call is TRBV7-9, the J call TRBJ1-1; D is possibly TRBD1 (5 bases). The CDR3 sequence is CASSLGQSNTEAFF. The CDR3 DNA reads as TGTGCCAGCAGCTTAGGACAGTCGAACACTGAAGCTTTCTTT.